This T cell receptor beta chain was captured by sequencing in a study of OX40 agonist ivuxolimab in advanced cancers. Notes on the study in general: Several nonresponders also turned out to have low normalized T-cell clonal expansion. CD8+ T cells showed, on average, more clonal expansion than CD4+ cells. At doses 0.1 to 3.0 mg/kg, CD4+ and CD8+ clones expanded.

This table comes from immunoSEQ multiplex PCR, and its TCRdb copy is limited to in-frame clones, with some not included. The sample consists of 85,000 to 130,000 clones, 75% to 95% of them appearing once. The sampling schedule covered blood at baseline, cycle 4 day 1, and cycle 7 day 1. Concerning this clone: Antigen unknown.

Trimming removed 0 bases from V and 2 bases from J, with 10 bases in between. The CDR3 runs to 15 residues. Per the germline V gene, CDR1 is SGHNT and CDR2 is YYREEE (reference sequence). The sample in question was CD4+ or CD8+ T cells sorted from blood, obtained in a trial of the OX40 agonist ivuxolimab. The chain carries TRBV5-4 and TRBJ2-3; D may correspond to TRBD1 or TRBD2 (5 bases each). This sequence originates from an adult with an advanced solid tumor such as melanoma, head and neck, liver or kidney cancer. CDR3 sequence reads: CASSLGGKITDTQYF. CDR3 nucleotides: TGTGCCAGCAGCTTGGGGGGGAAAATCACAGATACGCAGTATTTT.